This T cell receptor beta chain was identified during a study of CD8 T cells in Susac syndrome. With random hexamers, about 0.45 to 1 ug RNA was reverse transcribed. TCRdb itself ran the immunoSEQ multiplex PCR reads through MiXCR, one entry per CDR3 protein. The table records over 300,000 distinct CDR3 sequences, approximately 90% of them present only once. V shed 6 bases and J 5 bases; nucleotides not matched to a gene: 5. Germline V lookup: CDR1 MDHEN, CDR2 SYDVKM. The CDR3 totals 15 residues. The receptor comes from a human donor with multiple sclerosis. The sample comprised CD4+ T cells from PBMCs. The rearrangement links TRBV28 to TRBJ2-1; 12 bases fit TRBD1. The CDR3 region is CASRRWDRGHNEQFF. The DNA for the CDR3 is TGTGCCAGCAGGCGTTGGGACAGGGGGCACAATGAGCAGTTCTTC.